This passage covers 24 T cell receptor beta chains from one sample sequenced in a study of control samples from healthy donors and cancer patients. The method was immunoSEQ multiplex PCR; TCRdb's version includes in-frame clones alone and lacks a portion of them. The sample has about 43,000 clones, roughly 94% seen once. The sequencing input was blood. These receptor sequences come from a man in his 60s in good health.

The genes are TRBV19 and TRBJ1-2; D unclear. This CDR3 has 14 amino acids. Germline V lookup: CDR1 LNHDA, CDR2 SQIVND (reference sequence). V lost 4 bases, J lost 3 bases, and 12 bases lay in between. This chain's CDR3 is CASSTSDWDYGYTF. The DNA of the CDR3 is TGTGCCAGTAGTACTTCGGACTGGGACTATGGCTACACCTTC.

V usage is TRBV5-5 and J usage is TRBJ2-7, with 9 bases fitting TRBD1. Losses at the gene ends were 4 bases for V and 4 bases for J; bases not matched to a gene: 9. Germline assignment: CDR1 SGHKS and CDR2 YYEKEE (reference sequence). The CDR3 loop spans 15 amino acids. CDR3 bases: TGTGCCAGCAGCGCCGCCGGGACAGGGTTGTACGAGCAGTACTTC. Residues: CASSAAGTGLYEQYF.

The V and J genes are TRBV10-3 and TRBJ1-5; D is uncertain. Germline CDR1 is ENHRY and CDR2 is SYGVKD. The V and J ends lost 3 bases and 1 base respectively, with 4 bases between them. This CDR3 is 13 amino acids long. CDR3 in amino acids: CAISDLSNQPQHF. The CDR3 DNA follows: TGTGCCATCAGTGATCTAAGCAATCAGCCCCAGCATTTT.

The CDR3 nucleotides read TGTGCCAGCAGCCCGGGACTCATCCAAGAGACCCAGTACTTC. Encoded protein: CASSPGLIQETQYF. This sequence joins TRBV3-1 (or the pseudogene TRBV3-2) and TRBJ2-5, with D possibly TRBD2 on 6 matching bases. The germline V gene encodes CDR1 LGHDT and CDR2 YNNKEL (reference sequence). There are 14 residues in the CDR3. V dropped 4 bases and J dropped 1 base, with 10 bases sitting between them.

The chain links TRBV5-1 to TRBJ2-1; tentatively, D is TRBD2 (6 bases). The germline V and J ends were trimmed by 4 bases and 4 bases, with 18 bases remaining between them. CDR1 and CDR2 from the germline V gene are SGHRS and YFSETQ. The CDR3 has 16 amino acids. This CDR3 is CASSPEGRWTYNEQFF. The CDR3 region has the DNA TGCGCCAGCAGCCCGGAGGGGAGGTGGACTTACAATGAGCAGTTCTTC.

V gene TRBV24-1 combines with J gene TRBJ1-3, with D tentatively TRBD1 (5 bases). V was shortened by 5 bases and J by 2 bases, with 9 bases between the two germline ends. The CDR3 totals 14 residues. Germline lookup yields CDR1 KGHDR and CDR2 SFDVKD. The CDR3 region is CATSAGRTGNTIYF. The CDR3, as DNA: TGTGCCACCAGTGCAGGGAGGACTGGAAACACCATATATTTT.

V gene TRBV30 combines with J gene TRBJ2-2; no clear D gene. From germline, CDR1 is GTSNPN and CDR2 SVGIG (reference sequence). The CDR3 length is 13 residues. V lost 4 bases and J 4 bases, leaving 10 bases between the germline ends. CDR3: CAWNLRATGELFF. CDR3 sequence (DNA): TGTGCCTGGAATCTTCGAGCCACCGGGGAGCTGTTTTTT.

The chain uses TRBV24-1 and TRBJ2-3, with 8 nucleotides matching TRBD1. The CDR3 sequence is 14 residues long. J lost 3 bases, V lost 12 bases, and 10 bases had no gene match. The germline V gene has CDR1 KGHDR and CDR2 SFDVKD. This chain's CDR3 is CASQGARETDTQYF. The CDR3 DNA follows: TGTGCCTCGCAGGGGGCGAGGGAAACAGATACGCAGTATTTT.

The chain employs TRBV3-1 (or the pseudogene TRBV3-2) and TRBJ2-7; D not resolved. This CDR3 has 12 amino acids. Trimming removed 1 base from V and 7 bases from J, with 8 bases in between. Germline loops: CDR1 LGHDT, CDR2 YNNKEL (reference sequence). The CDR3 here is CASSQGDGEQYF. CDR3 DNA: TGTGCCAGCAGCCAAGGTGATGGGGAGCAGTACTTC.

In DNA, the CDR3 is TGCGCCAGCAGCCTATCCGGGACAGGGGCTTACACCGGGGAGCTGTTTTTT. It is translated as CASSLSGTGAYTGELFF. The chain uses TRBV5-1 and TRBJ2-2, with 10 bases identical to TRBD1. The trim removed 4 bases at V and 3 bases at J, leaving 9 bases unmatched. The CDR3 loop spans 17 amino acids. In germline, CDR1 is SGHRS, CDR2 YFSETQ.

J is TRBJ2-2 and V is TRBV5-1, with TRBD2 identical over 10 bases. Trimming removed 5 bases from V and 4 bases from J; junction bases left unmatched: 8. Germline assignment: CDR1 SGHRS and CDR2 YFSETQ. CDR3 length equals 16 residues. CDR3 residues: CASRRLAGSGTGELFF. The CDR3, as DNA: TGCGCCAGCAGAAGACTAGCGGGCAGTGGCACCGGGGAGCTGTTTTTT.

The V and J genes are TRBV7-8 and TRBJ1-5; D unresolved. This CDR3 contains 13 residues. The germline V gene encodes CDR1 SGHVS and CDR2 FQNEAQ. V was trimmed by 4 bases and J by 3 bases, leaving 7 bases between them. DNA for the CDR3: TGTGCCAGCAGCTCGGGTCTCAATCAGCCCCAGCATTTT. It codes for CASSSGLNQPQHF.

This chain uses TRBV7-8 with TRBJ2-1; D might be TRBD2 (6 bases). CDR3 size: 20 residues. The V and J ends lost 5 bases and 1 base respectively, with 27 bases between them. From germline, CDR1 is SGHVS and CDR2 FQNEAQ. CDR3 sequence reads: CASSPLYNSGSGKSYNEQFF. Written as DNA, the CDR3 is TGTGCCAGCAGCCCTCTTTATAACAGCGGTAGCGGAAAATCCTACAATGAGCAGTTCTTC.

The chain links TRBV24-1 to TRBJ2-3; D is tentatively TRBD1 or TRBD2 (5 bases each). CDR1 and CDR2 from the germline V gene are KGHDR and SFDVKD. This CDR3 contains 16 residues. The ends were cut back, 0 bases at V and 0 bases at J, with 9 bases in the middle. The CDR3 DNA reads as TGTGCCACCAGTGATTTGAACGGGGCTAGCACAGATACGCAGTATTTT. Amino acid sequence: CATSDLNGASTDTQYF.

J is TRBJ2-5 and V is TRBV28; 7 bases line up with TRBD2. Losses at the gene ends were 6 bases for V and 2 bases for J; bases not matched to a gene: 9. In germline, CDR1 is MDHEN, CDR2 SYDVKM. This CDR3 has 15 residues. The CDR3 region is CASSRSGTKQETQYF. For the CDR3, the DNA is TGTGCCAGCAGCCGGAGCGGGACGAAACAAGAGACCCAGTACTTC.

The chain is built from TRBV19 and TRBJ2-1; 9 bases agree with TRBD2. This CDR3 region has 15 residues. CDR1 LNHDA and CDR2 SQIVND come from the germline V gene (reference sequence). The V and J ends lost 3 bases and 5 bases, in that order; junction bases with no gene match: 5. CDR3 sequence: CASSIRVAGDNEQFF. CDR3 bases: TGTGCCAGTAGTATCAGAGTAGCGGGGGACAATGAGCAGTTCTTC.

The J gene is TRBJ2-7, the V gene TRBV7-2; 8 bases agree with TRBD1. CDR1 and CDR2 from the germline V gene are SGHTA and FQGNSA. CDR3 length: 15 residues. With 3 bases clipped from V and 3 bases from J, the junction kept 7 bases outside the gene matches. The DNA of the CDR3 is TGTGCCAGCAGCTTCTATAGGACAGGGAACTACGAGCAGTACTTC. Protein sequence: CASSFYRTGNYEQYF. Complete variable domain (other parts from reference TRBV7-2 and TRBJ2-7): GAGVSQSPSNKVTEKGKDVELRCDPISGHTALYWYRQSLGQGLEFLIYFQGNSAPDKSGLPSDRFSAERTGGSVSTLTIQRTQQEDSAVYLCASSFYRTGNYEQYFGPGTRLTVT.

The chain is built from TRBV5-4 and TRBJ2-1; a possible D gene is TRBD2 (5 bases). V gave up 0 bases and J gave up 5 bases, with 12 bases separating them. The CDR3 length is 15 residues. Germline V gives CDR1 SGHNT, CDR2 YYREEE (reference sequence). The CDR3 nucleotides read TGTGCCAGCAGCTTGGGCGGAGCCGGGAACAATGAGCAGTTCTTC. Translation gives CASSLGGAGNNEQFF.

The genes are TRBV13 and TRBJ2-1, with no clear D. The CDR3 loop spans 17 amino acids. In germline, CDR1 is PRHDT, CDR2 FYEKMQ (reference sequence). The germline V and J ends were trimmed by 1 base and 0 bases, with 13 bases remaining between them. The CDR3 DNA is TGTGCCAGCAGCTTAGTCTGGCGACTTAGCTCCTACAATGAGCAGTTCTTC. Amino acids: CASSLVWRLSSYNEQFF.

V usage is TRBV30 and J usage is TRBJ2-7; TRBD1 might be the D (5 bases). CDR1 and CDR2 (germline): GTSNPN, SVGIG (reference sequence). The CDR3 loop spans 12 amino acids. The V end was cut by 8 bases, the J end by 4 bases, with 15 bases between. CDR3 in amino acids: CAGTDSLYEQYF. CDR3 nucleotide sequence: TGTGCCGGAACCGACAGCCTTTACGAGCAGTACTTC.

This clone was detected only once. This sequence joins TRBV29-1 and TRBJ1-3, with 11 bases identical to TRBD1. The CDR3 is 17 amino acids. Germline CDR1 is SQVTM and CDR2 is ANQGSEA. V trimming: 4 bases; J trimming: 0 bases; junction bases outside the gene matches: 8. The CDR3 sequence is CSVGGTGGVSSGNTIYF. CDR3 sequence (DNA): TGCAGCGTTGGAGGGACAGGGGGTGTCAGCTCTGGAAACACCATATATTTT.

V and J are TRBV28 and TRBJ2-7; tentatively, D is TRBD1 (5 bases). The CDR3 contains 15 residues. Trimming removed 3 bases at V and 0 bases at J, with 12 bases between. CDR1 is MDHEN, CDR2 SYDVKM, per germline. This CDR3 is CASSFEGVLSYEQYF. CDR3 DNA sequence: TGTGCCAGCAGTTTTGAAGGGGTCCTCTCCTACGAGCAGTACTTC.

V usage is TRBV5-1 and J usage is TRBJ2-3; the D gene is possibly TRBD1 (6 bases). The CDR3 length is 16 residues. CDR1 SGHRS and CDR2 YFSETQ come from the germline V gene. V lost 4 bases and J 4 bases, leaving 19 bases between the germline ends. This CDR3 reads CASSLDPSPGADTQYF. The CDR3 DNA sequence: TGCGCCAGCAGCCTTGACCCTTCACCAGGGGCAGATACGCAGTATTTT.

This sequence joins TRBV28 and TRBJ1-2; D is uncertain. This CDR3 contains 11 residues. The V and J ends lost 4 bases and 8 bases respectively, with 8 bases between them. Per germline, CDR1 MDHEN and CDR2 SYDVKM. The CDR3 reads CASSSYLGYTF. DNA for the CDR3: TGTGCCAGCAGTTCCTATTTGGGCTACACCTTC.